This is a list of T cell receptor beta chains from one sample in a study of blood T cell repertoires in COVID-19. Here immunoSEQ multiplex PCR was the method, and the copy in TCRdb shows in-frame clones only, minus some. The data hold under 450,000 clones, with more than 70% observed a single time. Sequenced: peripheral blood. These receptors came from a woman aged 45 to 65 with COVID-19, enrolled during active disease. Each CDR3 is given with its conserved first and last residue. Fields, in order: D gene, J gene, V gene, clone size, CDR3 protein, CDR3 DNA. The D gene is left open where the match is weak. Size is omitted from some rows. Given values are once, few, many or a class for expanded clones.

D gene: NA
J gene: TRBJ1-1
V gene: TRBV11-1
clone size: NA
CDR3 protein: CASSSKRTVAEAFF
CDR3 DNA: TGTGCCAGCAGCTCCAAGAGGACAGTCGCTGAAGCTTTCTTT

D gene: NA
J gene: TRBJ1-1
V gene: TRBV6-5
clone size: NA
CDR3 protein: CASSSFTTEAFF
CDR3 DNA: TGTGCCAGCAGTTCTTTTACAACTGAAGCTTTCTTT

D gene: TRBD1
J gene: TRBJ1-1
V gene: TRBV24-1
clone size: NA
CDR3 protein: CATSDQTGKAFF
CDR3 DNA: TGTGCCACCAGTGACCAGACAGGGAAAGCTTTCTTT

D gene: NA
J gene: TRBJ1-1
V gene: TRBV3-1/TRBV3-2
clone size: NA
CDR3 protein: CASSQEWAGAFF
CDR3 DNA: TGTGCCAGCAGCCAAGAATGGGCGGGAGCTTTCTTT

D gene: TRBD1
J gene: TRBJ1-5
V gene: TRBV2
clone size: NA
CDR3 protein: CASSERGTGNQPQHF
CDR3 DNA: TGTGCCAGCAGTGAGAGGGGGACAGGCAATCAGCCCCAGCATTTT

D gene: NA
J gene: TRBJ2-3
V gene: TRBV13
clone size: NA
CDR3 protein: CASSLQGPGADTQYF
CDR3 DNA: TGTGCCAGCAGCTTACAGGGGCCAGGGGCAGATACGCAGTATTTT

D gene: NA
J gene: TRBJ2-7
V gene: TRBV9
clone size: once
CDR3 protein: CASSVAGSAYEQYF
CDR3 DNA: TGTGCCAGCAGCGTAGCTGGGAGCGCCTACGAGCAGTACTTC

D gene: NA
J gene: TRBJ2-1
V gene: TRBV3-1/TRBV3-2
clone size: NA
CDR3 protein: CASSHLGLAPYNEQFF
CDR3 DNA: TGTGCCAGCAGCCACTTGGGCCTAGCTCCGTACAATGAGCAGTTCTTC

D gene: NA
J gene: TRBJ1-4
V gene: TRBV19
clone size: NA
CDR3 protein: CASRPHVENEKLFF
CDR3 DNA: TGTGCCAGTAGGCCCCATGTGGAGAATGAAAAACTGTTTTTT

D gene: TRBD2
J gene: TRBJ2-2
V gene: TRBV4-1
clone size: NA
CDR3 protein: CASSQDPWRGTSGGAGTGELFF
CDR3 DNA: TGCGCCAGCAGCCAAGATCCCTGGAGGGGAACTAGCGGGGGCGCAGGCACCGGGGAGCTGTTTTTT

D gene: NA
J gene: TRBJ1-3
V gene: TRBV5-1
clone size: NA
CDR3 protein: CASSLAGLGNTIYF
CDR3 DNA: TGCGCCAGCAGCTTGGCAGGGCTTGGAAACACCATATATTTT

D gene: TRBD1
J gene: TRBJ1-1
V gene: TRBV5-4
clone size: few
CDR3 protein: CASSLGGTGGEAFF
CDR3 DNA: TGTGCCAGCAGCTTGGGAGGGACAGGGGGCGAAGCTTTCTTT

D gene: NA
J gene: TRBJ1-4
V gene: TRBV6-6
clone size: NA
CDR3 protein: CASRITGSSEKLFF
CDR3 DNA: TGTGCCAGCAGGATTACAGGGTCAAGCGAAAAACTGTTTTTT

D gene: NA
J gene: TRBJ1-4
V gene: TRBV29-1
clone size: once
CDR3 protein: CSLLENEKLFF
CDR3 DNA: TGCAGCCTGTTGGAGAATGAAAAACTGTTTTTT

D gene: NA
J gene: TRBJ1-1
V gene: TRBV29-1
clone size: few
CDR3 protein: CSVVTVNTEAFF
CDR3 DNA: TGCAGCGTTGTGACAGTGAACACTGAAGCTTTCTTT

D gene: TRBD1
J gene: TRBJ2-1
V gene: TRBV7-3
clone size: NA
CDR3 protein: CASSSGTGRDEQFF
CDR3 DNA: TGTGCCAGCAGCTCGGGGACAGGGAGGGATGAGCAGTTCTTC

D gene: TRBD1
J gene: TRBJ1-2
V gene: TRBV10-3
clone size: NA
CDR3 protein: CAISEMGQGIFGYTF
CDR3 DNA: TGTGCCATCAGTGAGATGGGACAGGGGATCTTCGGCTACACCTTC

D gene: NA
J gene: TRBJ1-5
V gene: TRBV5-8
clone size: NA
CDR3 protein: CARTYQPQHF
CDR3 DNA: TGTGCCAGAACTTATCAGCCCCAGCATTTT

D gene: TRBD1
J gene: TRBJ1-3
V gene: TRBV5-6
clone size: NA
CDR3 protein: CASSWDRGHSGNTIYF
CDR3 DNA: TGTGCCAGCAGCTGGGACAGGGGGCACTCTGGAAACACCATATATTTT

D gene: TRBD1
J gene: TRBJ1-6
V gene: TRBV5-5
clone size: few
CDR3 protein: CASSFTTGNSPLHF
CDR3 DNA: TGTGCCAGCAGCTTCACGACAGGGAATTCACCCCTCCACTTT

D gene: TRBD1
J gene: TRBJ1-2
V gene: TRBV29-1
clone size: NA
CDR3 protein: CSTPGQGYGYTF
CDR3 DNA: TGCAGCACCCCGGGACAGGGGTATGGCTACACCTTC

D gene: NA
J gene: TRBJ1-5
V gene: TRBV24-1
clone size: NA
CDR3 protein: CATSDSRDGLNQPQHF
CDR3 DNA: TGTGCCACCAGTGATTCCCGGGACGGACTAAATCAGCCCCAGCATTTT

D gene: TRBD2
J gene: TRBJ2-5
V gene: TRBV5-1
clone size: NA
CDR3 protein: CASSLSQGPGLAGTLPEETQYF
CDR3 DNA: TGCGCCAGCAGCTTGTCCCAAGGCCCCGGACTAGCGGGGACGTTGCCGGAAGAGACCCAGTACTTC

D gene: NA
J gene: TRBJ2-6
V gene: TRBV6-5
clone size: once
CDR3 protein: CASSSGANVLTF
CDR3 DNA: TGTGCCAGCAGCTCCGGGGCCAACGTCCTGACTTTC

D gene: NA
J gene: TRBJ2-1
V gene: TRBV30
clone size: NA
CDR3 protein: CAWSRGHLDYNEQFF
CDR3 DNA: TGTGCCTGGAGTCGAGGGCACCTGGACTACAATGAGCAGTTCTTC

D gene: NA
J gene: TRBJ1-5
V gene: TRBV27
clone size: NA
CDR3 protein: CASSSVQGQPQHF
CDR3 DNA: TGTGCCAGCAGTTCAGTGCAGGGCCAGCCCCAGCATTTT

D gene: TRBD1
J gene: TRBJ1-6
V gene: TRBV2
clone size: NA
CDR3 protein: CASSVRDRNSPLHF
CDR3 DNA: TGTGCCAGCAGTGTCCGGGACAGAAATTCACCCCTCCACTTT

D gene: NA
J gene: TRBJ1-1
V gene: TRBV3-1/TRBV3-2
clone size: few
CDR3 protein: CASSPGQNTEAFF
CDR3 DNA: TGTGCCAGCAGCCCGGGACAGAACACTGAAGCTTTCTTT

D gene: NA
J gene: TRBJ1-2
V gene: TRBV29-1
clone size: NA
CDR3 protein: CSVLRQGNYGYTF
CDR3 DNA: TGCAGCGTCTTGCGGCAGGGGAACTATGGCTACACCTTC

D gene: NA
J gene: TRBJ2-2
V gene: TRBV24-1
clone size: once
CDR3 protein: CATSLTGKTGELFF
CDR3 DNA: TGTGCCACCAGTCTAACAGGAAAAACCGGGGAGCTGTTTTTT

D gene: NA
J gene: TRBJ1-2
V gene: TRBV19
clone size: NA
CDR3 protein: CASSKWDSWYGYTF
CDR3 DNA: TGTGCCAGTAGTAAGTGGGACTCTTGGTATGGCTACACCTTC

D gene: TRBD1
J gene: TRBJ1-5
V gene: TRBV19
clone size: NA
CDR3 protein: CASSGGQGYQPQHF
CDR3 DNA: TGTGCCAGTAGTGGCGGACAGGGGTATCAGCCCCAGCATTTT

D gene: NA
J gene: TRBJ2-2
V gene: TRBV7-9
clone size: NA
CDR3 protein: CASSLAGTQGTGELFF
CDR3 DNA: TGTGCCAGCAGCTTAGCCGGGACCCAGGGGACCGGGGAGCTGTTTTTT

D gene: NA
J gene: TRBJ1-1
V gene: TRBV5-6
clone size: NA
CDR3 protein: CASSAPRATEAFF
CDR3 DNA: TGTGCCAGCAGCGCCCCCAGGGCCACTGAAGCTTTCTTT

D gene: TRBD2
J gene: TRBJ2-1
V gene: TRBV19
clone size: NA
CDR3 protein: CASSARRAGRNNEQFF
CDR3 DNA: TGTGCCAGTAGCGCTCGAAGAGCGGGGAGGAACAATGAGCAGTTCTTC

D gene: NA
J gene: TRBJ1-4
V gene: TRBV2
clone size: NA
CDR3 protein: CASRDPGHQNEKLFF
CDR3 DNA: TGTGCCAGCAGGGATCCGGGACACCAGAATGAAAAACTGTTTTTT

D gene: NA
J gene: TRBJ2-3
V gene: TRBV5-1
clone size: NA
CDR3 protein: CASSPGIGDTQYF
CDR3 DNA: TGCGCCAGCAGCCCGGGGATTGGGGATACGCAGTATTTT

D gene: NA
J gene: TRBJ1-1
V gene: TRBV20-1
clone size: NA
CDR3 protein: CSASSARTEAFF
CDR3 DNA: TGCAGTGCCAGTTCTGCCAGGACTGAAGCTTTCTTT

D gene: TRBD1
J gene: TRBJ2-3
V gene: TRBV4-1
clone size: NA
CDR3 protein: CASSQKPGQGPDTQYF
CDR3 DNA: TGCGCCAGCAGCCAAAAACCGGGACAGGGACCAGATACGCAGTATTTT

D gene: TRBD2
J gene: TRBJ2-1
V gene: TRBV3-1/TRBV3-2
clone size: NA
CDR3 protein: CASSLRTSGGKNEQFF
CDR3 DNA: TGTGCCAGCAGCTTACGGACTAGCGGGGGGAAAAATGAGCAGTTCTTC

D gene: TRBD2
J gene: TRBJ2-4
V gene: TRBV19
clone size: NA
CDR3 protein: CASSIDGLDGTLAKNIQYF
CDR3 DNA: TGTGCCAGTAGTATAGATGGACTAGACGGTACACTAGCCAAAAACATTCAGTACTTC

D gene: TRBD1
J gene: TRBJ2-7
V gene: TRBV3-1/TRBV3-2
clone size: NA
CDR3 protein: CASSQVGQGTYEQYF
CDR3 DNA: TGTGCCAGCAGCCAAGTAGGACAGGGAACCTACGAGCAGTACTTC

D gene: NA
J gene: TRBJ1-1
V gene: TRBV2
clone size: NA
CDR3 protein: CASALGQANTEAFF
CDR3 DNA: TGTGCCAGCGCCCTCGGACAAGCGAACACTGAAGCTTTCTTT

D gene: NA
J gene: TRBJ2-7
V gene: TRBV4-1
clone size: NA
CDR3 protein: CASSQLIGQSYEQYF
CDR3 DNA: TGCGCCAGCAGCCAGTTGATCGGACAGAGCTACGAGCAGTACTTC

D gene: NA
J gene: TRBJ1-5
V gene: TRBV5-5
clone size: NA
CDR3 protein: CASSPGGLGGNQPQHF
CDR3 DNA: TGTGCCAGCAGCCCGGGAGGGTTGGGGGGCAATCAGCCCCAGCATTTT

D gene: NA
J gene: TRBJ2-5
V gene: TRBV28
clone size: NA
CDR3 protein: CASSSFSGQETQYF
CDR3 DNA: TGTGCCAGCAGCTCTTTCTCAGGCCAAGAGACCCAGTACTTC

D gene: TRBD1
J gene: TRBJ2-7
V gene: TRBV18
clone size: once
CDR3 protein: CASSPGTGISYEQYF
CDR3 DNA: TGTGCCAGCTCACCAGGGACAGGGATCTCCTACGAGCAGTACTTC

D gene: TRBD2
J gene: TRBJ2-3
V gene: TRBV2
clone size: NA
CDR3 protein: CASRAGFGTDTQYF
CDR3 DNA: TGTGCCAGCAGAGCGGGGTTTGGAACAGATACGCAGTATTTT

D gene: NA
J gene: TRBJ1-6
V gene: TRBV19
clone size: few
CDR3 protein: CASTLAGASGDSPLHF
CDR3 DNA: TGTGCCAGTACCCTAGCGGGGGCATCGGGAGATTCACCCCTCCACTTT

D gene: NA
J gene: TRBJ2-1
V gene: TRBV7-9
clone size: few
CDR3 protein: CASSPGIWGTEQFF
CDR3 DNA: TGTGCCAGCAGCCCAGGGATATGGGGTACTGAGCAGTTCTTC

D gene: NA
J gene: TRBJ1-2
V gene: TRBV7-9
clone size: once
CDR3 protein: CASIRSTGIRGYTF
CDR3 DNA: TGTGCCAGCATCCGAAGTACAGGGATAAGGGGCTACACCTTC

D gene: TRBD2
J gene: TRBJ2-3
V gene: TRBV11-2
clone size: NA
CDR3 protein: CASSLAGLAGGTDTQYF
CDR3 DNA: TGTGCCAGCAGCTTAGCGGGACTAGCGGGGGGCACAGATACGCAGTATTTT

D gene: NA
J gene: TRBJ1-2
V gene: TRBV5-6
clone size: NA
CDR3 protein: CASSYSPVGYTF
CDR3 DNA: TGTGCCAGCAGCTATTCCCCGGTTGGCTACACCTTC

D gene: NA
J gene: TRBJ1-1
V gene: TRBV12-3/TRBV12-4
clone size: NA
CDR3 protein: CASSFGNTEAFF
CDR3 DNA: TGTGCCAGCAGTTTCGGGAACACTGAAGCTTTCTTT